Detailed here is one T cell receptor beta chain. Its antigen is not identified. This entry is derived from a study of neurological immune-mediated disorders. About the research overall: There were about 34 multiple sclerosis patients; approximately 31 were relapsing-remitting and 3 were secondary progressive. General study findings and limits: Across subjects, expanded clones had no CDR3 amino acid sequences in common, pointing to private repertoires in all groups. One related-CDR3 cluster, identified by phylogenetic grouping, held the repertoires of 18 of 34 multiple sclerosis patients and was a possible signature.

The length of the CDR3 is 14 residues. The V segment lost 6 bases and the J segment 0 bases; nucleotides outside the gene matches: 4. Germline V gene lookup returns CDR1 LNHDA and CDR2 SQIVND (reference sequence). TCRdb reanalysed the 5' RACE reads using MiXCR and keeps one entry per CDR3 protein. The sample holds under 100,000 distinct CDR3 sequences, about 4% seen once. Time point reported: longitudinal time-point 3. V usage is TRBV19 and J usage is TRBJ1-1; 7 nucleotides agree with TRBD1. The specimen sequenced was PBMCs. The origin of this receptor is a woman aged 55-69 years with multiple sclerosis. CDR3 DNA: TGTGCCAGTAGGGTAGGGGGCTTGAACACTGAAGCTTTCTTT. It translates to CASRVGGLNTEAFF.